This T cell receptor (beta chain) appears in the sequencing data of a study of cytomegalovirus exposure and HLA in healthy donors. As for this clone: A junction boundary mismatches the germline segment, possibly from a read error.

PCR was performed using 60 Vbeta and 13 Jbeta primers. Sequenced by immunoSEQ multiplex PCR; TCRdb stores in-frame clones only, minus some. The repertoire consists of 93,000 or so clones, with 70% to 90% occurring once and the leading ten covering around 5.6%. The CDR3 loop spans 17 amino acids. Germline CDR1 SEHNR, CDR2 FQNEAQ (reference sequence). This chain connects TRBV7-9 to TRBJ1-1, with a possible D match to TRBD1 (5 bases). Sample: PBMCs. This TCR derives from a woman aged 18-29 years in good health and CMV-seropositive. CDR3 region: CSSSPPRGFIVGTEAFF. In nucleotides, the CDR3 is TGTTCCAGCAGCCCTCCTAGGGGTTTCATCGTGGGCACTGAAGCTTTCTTT.